Described below is a single T cell receptor (beta chain) sequence and its context. The clone's antigen remains unknown. It has no much larger one-base neighbor in the sample; base qualities were not kept. The germline V gene (reference sequence) yields SEHNR for CDR1 and FQNEAQ for CDR2. V ends up 5 bases short and J 5 bases short, with an unmatched junction base count of 7. Including cysteine and phenylalanine, the CDR3 has 15 amino acids. Of the read, only the CDR3 DNA is kept; its 45 bases are in frame from base 1. The data were obtained in a study of stem cell transplantation in POMP-related autoinflammatory disease (dated by TCRdb to about 2021). At the level of the whole study: The study hypothesized that defective thymoproteasomes impair MHC class I-dependent CD8+ T-cell differentiation and positive selection, skewing the TRB repertoire. High-throughput TRB sequencing assessed how POMP deficiency affects T-cell receptor beta repertoire diversity and CDR3 characteristics. General study outcomes and caveats: A restricted number of unique TRB V-J gene pairings was observed in PRAID patients. PRAID patients trended toward lower TRB diversity and higher clonality across all analyzed T-cell subsets. In PRAID patients, the trend toward increased clonality and lower diversity reached statistical significance only for regulatory T cells.

Before TRB sequencing, the T-cell subsets, namely conventional T cells, CD8+ T cells, regulatory T cells, and T follicular helper cells, were sorted. To prepare the library, the immunoSEQ multiplex PCR assay was applied. The study's own analysis went as follows. Shannon entropy, which accounts for clonal size distribution, was used to quantify repertoire diversity. The Gini-Simpson index (Simpson_1-D) served as the measure of how unequally clonotypes were distributed. In its TCRdb copy, this immuneACCESS table keeps in-frame sequences only and misses some clones. Where compared with another copy, unresolved V genes explain less than half of these, and the others have no known cause. V and J calls and clone size are copied from that table; D and trimming were computed from the DNA. This sample is represented by about 1,400 clones; about 81% of them were singletons. The ten largest clones represent 25% to 30% of the sample.

This clonotype was sampled from a human donor in good health. Sample: Tregs from PBMCs. This receptor chain uses TRBV7-9 and TRBJ1-4, with 8 bases in between that match TRBD1. The encoded CDR3 is CASSASGTGNEKLFF. The base sequence is TGTGCCAGCAGCGCCTCCGGGACAGGCAATGAAAAACTGTTTTTT.